This TCR beta chain was retrieved from a study of cytomegalovirus exposure and HLA in healthy donors. Points from the study as a whole: Subsequent analysis showed first-cohort TCR clusters tending to co-occur in approximately 120 validation repertoires. TCR beta chains numbering about 160 were designated cytomegalovirus-associated.

A single count supports this clone. The antigen is not known. The CDR3 has 13 residues. Deletions cut 3 bases from V and 1 base from J, with 5 bases between. Germline V gene lookup returns CDR1 MGHRA and CDR2 YSYEKL. TCRdb's copy holds only in-frame clones and misses some; the assay was immunoSEQ multiplex PCR. The sample includes 190,000 or so clones, around 82% seen only once; the top ten take 2.8%. The clonotype originates from a woman under 30 in good health and CMV-seropositive. The chain joins TRBV4-1 to TRBJ2-3, with D unclear. The sample taken for sequencing was PBMCs. The CDR3 region has the DNA TGCGCCAGCAGCCATCCCGGCACAGATACGCAGTATTTT. Residues: CASSHPGTDTQYF.